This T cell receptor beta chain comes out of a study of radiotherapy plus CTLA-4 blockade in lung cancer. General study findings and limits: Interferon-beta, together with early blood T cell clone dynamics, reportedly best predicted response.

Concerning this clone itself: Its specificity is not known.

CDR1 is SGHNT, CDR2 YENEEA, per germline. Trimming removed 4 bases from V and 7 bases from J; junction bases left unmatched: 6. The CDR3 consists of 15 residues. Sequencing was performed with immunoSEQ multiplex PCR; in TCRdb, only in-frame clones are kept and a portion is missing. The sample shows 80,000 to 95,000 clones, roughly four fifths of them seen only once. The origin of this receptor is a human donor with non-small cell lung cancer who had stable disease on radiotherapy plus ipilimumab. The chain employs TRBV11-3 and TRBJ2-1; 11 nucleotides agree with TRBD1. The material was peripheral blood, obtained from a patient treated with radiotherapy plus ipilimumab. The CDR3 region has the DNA TGTGCCAGCAGCTCAGGACAGGGGGCTTGGAATGAGCAGTTCTTC. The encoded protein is CASSSGQGAWNEQFF.